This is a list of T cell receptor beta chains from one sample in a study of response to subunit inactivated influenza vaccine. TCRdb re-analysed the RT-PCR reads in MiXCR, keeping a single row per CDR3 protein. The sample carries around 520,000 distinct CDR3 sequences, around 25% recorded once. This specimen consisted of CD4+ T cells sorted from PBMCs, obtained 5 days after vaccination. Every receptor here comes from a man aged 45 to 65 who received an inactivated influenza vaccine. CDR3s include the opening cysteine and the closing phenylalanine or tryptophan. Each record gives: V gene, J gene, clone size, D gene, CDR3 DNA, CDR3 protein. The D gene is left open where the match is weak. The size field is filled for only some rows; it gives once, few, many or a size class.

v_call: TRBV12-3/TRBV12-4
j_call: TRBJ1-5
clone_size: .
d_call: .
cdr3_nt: TGTGCCAGCAGTTTTCTGGCTGAGGATCAGCCCCAGCATTTT
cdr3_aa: CASSFLAEDQPQHF

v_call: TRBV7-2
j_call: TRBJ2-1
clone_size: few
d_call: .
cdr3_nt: TGTGCCAGCAGCCTGGGTGGGGCTCTCTACAATGAGCAGTTCTTC
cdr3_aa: CASSLGGALYNEQFF

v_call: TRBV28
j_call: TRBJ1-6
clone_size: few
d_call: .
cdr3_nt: TGTGCCAGCAGGTCGGGTGATTCACCCCTCCACTTT
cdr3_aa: CASRSGDSPLHF

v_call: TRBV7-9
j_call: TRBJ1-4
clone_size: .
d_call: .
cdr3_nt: TGTGCCAGCACCCCGGGGGGTGACCTTGGGAGACTGTTTTTT
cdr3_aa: CASTPGGDLGRLFF

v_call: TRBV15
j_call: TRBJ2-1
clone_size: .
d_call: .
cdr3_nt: TGTGCCACCAGCAGAGATAGTAGGGGGACCTACAATGAGCAGTTCTTC
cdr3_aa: CATSRDSRGTYNEQFF

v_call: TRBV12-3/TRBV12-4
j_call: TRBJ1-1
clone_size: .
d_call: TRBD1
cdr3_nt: TGTGCCAGCAGTCACGGGACAGGGGTTTTCGAAGCTTTCTTT
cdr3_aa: CASSHGTGVFEAFF

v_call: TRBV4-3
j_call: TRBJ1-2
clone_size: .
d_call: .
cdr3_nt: TGCGCCAGCAGCCAAGAGGGCAGGGTAGGGGGCTACACCTTC
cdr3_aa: CASSQEGRVGGYTF

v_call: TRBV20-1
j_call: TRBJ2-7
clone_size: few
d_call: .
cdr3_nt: TGCAGTGCTAGATCGTGGGTTTCGGCGGGGTCCGAGCAGTACTTC
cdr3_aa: CSARSWVSAGSEQYF

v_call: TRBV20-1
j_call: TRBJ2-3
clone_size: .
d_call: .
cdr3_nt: TGCAGTGCTAGACAGAGCACAGATACGCAGTATTTT
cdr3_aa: CSARQSTDTQYF

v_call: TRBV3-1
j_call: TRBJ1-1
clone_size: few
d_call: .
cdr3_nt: TGTGCCAGCAGCCAAGGCGGGGACAACACTGAAGCTTTCTTT
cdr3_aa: CASSQGGDNTEAFF

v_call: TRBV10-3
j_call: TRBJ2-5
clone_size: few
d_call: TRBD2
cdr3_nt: TGTGCCATCAGTGAGGTGGCGGGGGGCACGCCGCAAGAGACCCAGTACTTC
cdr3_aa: CAISEVAGGTPQETQYF

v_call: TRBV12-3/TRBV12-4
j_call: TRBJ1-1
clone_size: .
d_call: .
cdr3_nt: TGTGCCAGCAGCTCTGTTAGTGGAGCTTTCTTT
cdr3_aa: CASSSVSGAFF

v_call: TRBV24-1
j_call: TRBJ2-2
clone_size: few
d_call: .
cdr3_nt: TGTGCCACCAGTGAGGCGAGAACCGGGGAGCTGTTTTTT
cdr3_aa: CATSEARTGELFF

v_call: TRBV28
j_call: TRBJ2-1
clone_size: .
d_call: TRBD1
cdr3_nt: TGTGCCAGCCAAGGACAGGAAGGCTACAATGAGCAGTTCTTC
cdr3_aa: CASQGQEGYNEQFF

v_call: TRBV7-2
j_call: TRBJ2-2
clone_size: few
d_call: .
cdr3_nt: TGTGCCAGCAGCTTAACGGGGGCCTCCACCGGGGAGCTGTTTTTT
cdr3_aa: CASSLTGASTGELFF

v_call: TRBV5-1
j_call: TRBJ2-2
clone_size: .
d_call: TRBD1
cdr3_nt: TGCGCCAGCAGCCTTTCGGGACAGGGACCCGGGGAGCTGTTTTTT
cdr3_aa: CASSLSGQGPGELFF

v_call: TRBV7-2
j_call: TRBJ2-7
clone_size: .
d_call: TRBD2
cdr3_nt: TGTGCCAGCAGCTGGGAGCGGGAGGGCCCTTACGAGCAGTACTTC
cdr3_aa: CASSWEREGPYEQYF

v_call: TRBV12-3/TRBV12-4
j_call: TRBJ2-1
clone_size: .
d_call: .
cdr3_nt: TGTGCCAGCAGCCGACTTGCGGGGGAGCAGTTCTTC
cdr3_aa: CASSRLAGEQFF

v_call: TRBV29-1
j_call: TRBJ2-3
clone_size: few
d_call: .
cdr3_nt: TGCAGCGTTAGAAGGGGCACAGATACGCAGTATTTT
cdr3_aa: CSVRRGTDTQYF

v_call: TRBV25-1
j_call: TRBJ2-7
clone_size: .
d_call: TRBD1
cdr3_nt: TGTGCCAGCAGTGCTTCCGGGACAGGGTATGGGTCCTACGAGCAGTACTTC
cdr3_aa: CASSASGTGYGSYEQYF

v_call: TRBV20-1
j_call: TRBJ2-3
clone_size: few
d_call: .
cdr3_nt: TGCAGTGCCCCACCCCAGGGATTTTCACGGGCAGATACGCAGTATTTT
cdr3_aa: CSAPPQGFSRADTQYF